The entry below gives a single T cell receptor beta chain sequence along with its context. Germline assignment: CDR1 MDHEN and CDR2 SYDVKM. The CDR3 is made up of 15 amino acids. Trimming removed 4 bases from V and 4 bases from J; junction bases left unmatched: 6. Sequenced by immunoSEQ multiplex PCR; TCRdb stores in-frame clones only, minus some. The sample has about 200,000 clones; roughly 82% are singletons. The record originates from a study of blood T cell repertoires in COVID-19. The material sequenced was PBMCs or T cells enriched from blood (not recorded which). V gene TRBV28 combines with J gene TRBJ1-5; 8 nucleotides agree with TRBD1. This clonotype was sampled from a man aged 35 to 55 with acute COVID-19. CDR3 in amino acids: CASSSPQGVNQPQHF. The CDR3 DNA follows: TGTGCCAGCAGTTCTCCACAGGGGGTAAATCAGCCCCAGCATTTT.